This paragraph covers one T cell receptor (beta chain) sequence. What it binds is unknown. The CDR3 is 15 amino acids. CDR1 is GTSNPN and CDR2 is SVGIG in the germline V gene (reference sequence). V gave up 2 bases and J gave up 0 bases; unmatched junction bases: 2. Some clones are missing from TCRdb's copy, which holds only in-frame ones; the method was immunoSEQ multiplex PCR. The sample carries approximately 28,000 clones, approximately 88% recorded once. These data come from a study of T cells in localized non-small cell lung cancer. Study-wide results and caveats: Peak T cell clonality was found in uninvolved adjacent lung, exceeding tumor. Heterogeneity remains possible, as sequencing covered one tumor region only. Within adjacent lung there appeared a median approximately 60 of the top 100 tumor clones. Greater T cell density in blood accompanied longer overall survival.

The sample in question was peripheral blood mononuclear cells, obtained before any cancer treatment. The clonotype was recovered from a woman aged 35-70 years with stage III lung adenocarcinoma. This rearrangement joins TRBV30 to TRBJ2-3, with 10 bases lining up with TRBD2. As DNA, the CDR3 is TGTGCCTGGAGTCCGGGACTAGCGAGCACAGATACGCAGTATTTT. It specifies CAWSPGLASTDTQYF.